This T cell receptor (beta chain) was retrieved from a study of blood T cell repertoires in COVID-19. Source study methods: Reference gene primer amplification gave estimated nucleated cell counts. The table came from immunoSEQ multiplex PCR; TCRdb's copy has only in-frame clones and leaves some out. For V, J and clone size, that table is used; D and trimming come from the DNA. This table holds 150,000 to 200,000 clones, about 88% found once. Of note for this clone: This sample includes further DNA sequences coding for the same CDR3.

The source is a woman between 40 and 50 years old in a cohort exposed to, infected with or recovered from COVID-19 (not recorded which). Input material: PBMCs or T cells enriched from blood (not recorded which).

DNA of the CDR3: TGTGCCAGCAGCTTAGGGCAGGGGGCCTACGAGCAGTACTTC. It codes for CASSLGQGAYEQYF. The chain joins TRBV13 to TRBJ2-7, with TRBD1 matching over 7 bases. V lost 0 bases and J lost 2; bases outside the gene matches: 1. From germline, CDR1 is PRHDT and CDR2 FYEKMQ (reference sequence). The CDR3 is 14 amino acids. Drawing the rest from reference TRBV13 and TRBJ2-7, the complete variable domain is AAGVIQSPRHLIKEKRETATLKCYPIPRHDTVYWYQQGPGQDPQFLISFYEKMQSDKGSIPDRFSAQQFSDYHSELNMSSLELGDSALYFCASSLGQGAYEQYFGPGTRLTVT.